This T cell receptor (beta chain) was recorded in a study of cytotoxic CD8 clonotypes in ibrutinib-treated CLL. Overall study results and limits: Stable or contracted on treatment, public clonotypes were also uncommon. T-cell clonality at baseline went above that of age-matched healthy donors and rose and fell with circulating CD8+ T-cell counts.

V lost 7 bases and J lost 11, with 20 bases in between. The length of the CDR3 is 13 residues. The germline V gene has CDR1 MNHNS and CDR2 SASEGT. A remark on this clone: Antigen unknown.

Produced via immunoSEQ multiplex PCR; TCRdb's table is partial and in-frame only. The sample includes 140,000 to 150,000 clones, 70% to 80% of them seen just once. This specimen was PBMCs, taken after 24 months of ibrutinib treatment. This clonotype was sampled from a human donor with chronic lymphocytic leukemia. The chain uses TRBV6-1 and TRBJ1-1, with D possibly matching TRBD1 (6 bases). Here the CDR3 reads CASTKGGVLWAFF. CDR3 nucleotide sequence: TGTGCCAGCACCAAAGGGGGGGTCCTATGGGCTTTCTTT.